These 30 T cell receptor beta chains were sequenced from one sample in a study of tumor and adjacent non-tumor tissue in lung cancer. No cell sorting was done before RNA was extracted from the tissue. The normal lung tissue was taken more than 3 cm from the tumor edge. A modified ARM-PCR protocol with three rounds of nested PCR amplified TCRbeta. MiXCR, run by TCRdb on the multiplex PCR reads, gives a single entry per CDR3 protein. This sample has roughly 74,000 distinct CDR3 sequences; over 60% occur once, and the top ten carry around 40%. The specimen sequenced was distant non-tumor lung tissue. These receptors were taken from a man between 65 and 85 years old with non-small cell lung cancer.

Remarks on this clonotype: A read error is possible here, since a much larger clone lies one base away. This likely comes from a read error, as the CDR3 has no conserved phenylalanine or tryptophan at its end. This chain links TRBV28 with TRBJ1-5; TRBD1 matches 7 bases. The V gene's germline CDR1 is MDHEN and CDR2 SYDVKM. The CDR3 extends over 13 amino acids. V lost 6 bases, J lost 6 bases, and 5 bases stayed unmatched. The CDR3 DNA reads TGTGCCAGCAGACGACAGGGCCCTCAGCCCCAGCATTTA. Its translation is CASRRQGPQPQHL.

Comment on this clonotype: A much larger clone is a single base away; this may be a read error. The final CDR3 position lacks the conserved phenylalanine or tryptophan, pointing to a likely read error. The rearrangement links TRBV6-1 to TRBJ2-7, with 11 bases fitting TRBD2. The CDR3 has 14 amino acids. The ends lost 8 bases at V and 4 bases at J; junction bases unmatched: 7. CDR1 is MNHNS and CDR2 is SASEGT in the germline V gene. The CDR3 DNA sequence: TGTGCCAGCGGGCTAGCGGGGGGAAGATACGAGCAGTACCTC. It encodes CASGLAGGRYEQYL.

Concerning this clonotype itself: This may stem from a read error, because a much larger clone lies one nucleotide away. The chain combines TRBV6-5 with TRBJ2-1, with D tentatively TRBD1 (6 bases). The CDR3 runs to 12 residues. Germline CDR1 and CDR2: MNHEY and SVGAGI. CDR3 residues: CANSYTGREQFF. As DNA, the CDR3 is TGTGCCAACAGTTACACAGGGCGGGAGCAGTTCTTC.

As for this clonotype: The conserved phenylalanine or tryptophan normally closing the CDR3 is absent here, so this likely arose from a read error. The limits of the CDR3 on the DNA are not certain, so only TCRdb's listed CDR3 is given. The chain's CDR3 is CASSLDSMTGTEVFY. The chain is built from TRBV11-3 and TRBJ1-1; the tabulated D call, TRBD1, remains unverified against the DNA. Termini included, the CDR3 measures 15 amino acids. In germline, CDR1 is SGHNT, CDR2 YENEEA.

The gene calls are TRBV10-3 and TRBJ1-1; D unresolved. Trimming shortened V by 3 bases and J by 4 bases, and 15 bases separated the two germline ends. This CDR3 comprises 15 residues. Germline-derived CDR1 and CDR2 are ENHRY and SYGVKD. Here the CDR3 DNA reads TGTGCCATCAGTGAATGTGGGCAGGCGGGCACTGAAGCTTTCTTT. Translated, it gives CAISECGQAGTEAFF.

In the case of this clonotype: Since the CDR3 does not end with the conserved phenylalanine or tryptophan, this likely comes from a read error. The chain links TRBV11-1 to TRBJ1-6; maybe TRBD1 (5 bases). The CDR3 length is 12 residues. Germline CDR1 and CDR2: SGHAT and FQDESV (reference sequence). Here the CDR3 DNA reads TGCGACAGCTGCTTGGATCGTTCACCCCTCCACTCT. It specifies CDSCLDRSPLHS.

For this clonotype: Given a much more abundant clone one base away, this may be a read error. The CDR3 end shows no conserved phenylalanine or tryptophan, and so a read error is likely. The V and J genes are TRBV11-3 and TRBJ2-7; D is tentatively TRBD1 or TRBD2 (5 bases each). This CDR3 is built from 14 residues. Germline values: CDR1 SGHNT, CDR2 YENEEA. The ends were cut back, 1 base at V and 5 bases at J, with 12 bases in the middle. The CDR3 spells CASSLGYWDHEQYL. The CDR3 DNA reads as TGTGCCAGCAGCTTAGGCTACTGGGACCACGAGCAGTACCTC.

V is TRBV28 and J is TRBJ2-5; D not certain. The CDR3 is 13 amino acids. Deletions cut 8 bases from V and 2 bases from J, with 12 bases between. CDR1 and CDR2 (germline): MDHEN, SYDVKM. The CDR3 sequence is CASRTVIQETQYF. The DNA for the CDR3 is TGTGCCAGCCGGACGGTAATACAAGAGACCCAGTACTTC.

The table lists this clonotype with a few counts. Since a much larger clone is just one base distant, this may be a read error. The rearrangement links TRBV12-5 to TRBJ2-1, with D perhaps TRBD2 (6 bases). CDR3 length: 12 residues. Germline assignment: CDR1 LGHNT and CDR2 FRNRAP. This chain's CDR3 is CVSGVTSSEQFF. Written as DNA, the CDR3 is TGTGTTAGTGGTGTCACTAGCAGTGAGCAGTTCTTC.

The V and J genes are TRBV7-9 and TRBJ2-2; 7 positions match TRBD1. Germline V gene lookup returns CDR1 SEHNR and CDR2 FQNEAQ (reference sequence). Trimming at V came to 5 bases and at J to 2 bases, leaving 5 bases not matched to a gene. The CDR3 has 15 residues. The CDR3: CASSTGQTNTGELFF. The CDR3, as DNA: TGTGCCAGCAGCACGGGACAGACCAACACCGGGGAGCTGTTTTTT. The variable domain in full, completed from reference TRBV7-9 and TRBJ2-2, reads DTGVSQNPRHKITKRGQNVTFRCDPISEHNRLYWYRQTLGQGPEFLTYFQNEAQLEKSRLLSDRFSAERPKGSFSTLEIQRTEQGDSAMYLCASSTGQTNTGELFFGEGSRLTVL.

Of note for this clonotype: The junction shows a germline mismatch at one end, possibly a read error. The rearrangement joins TRBV11-3 to TRBJ1-1, with TRBD1 matching 7 bases. Germline values: CDR1 SGHNT, CDR2 YENEEA. This CDR3 has 16 residues. The CDR3 DNA reads TGTGCCAGCAGCTACCGGGACAGAACCGTGTACACTGAAGTTTTCTTT. This sequence encodes CASSYRDRTVYTEVFF.

About this clonotype: This likely comes from a read error, as the CDR3 has no conserved phenylalanine or tryptophan at its end. The CDR3, as DNA: TGTGCCAGCAGTTCCGGTAGGGAGAGCTCCTACAATGAGCAGTTCTTG. This encodes CASSSGRESSYNEQFL. This chain links TRBV5-6 with TRBJ2-1, with D tentatively TRBD2 (5 bases). Germline V gene lookup returns CDR1 SGHDT and CDR2 YYEEEE. V lost 5 bases and J lost 0, with 15 bases in between. This CDR3 is built from 16 residues.

With regard to this clonotype: Given a much more abundant clone one base away, this may be a read error. This chain uses TRBV6-1 with TRBJ2-2; 10 bases map to TRBD1. This CDR3 has 17 residues. Germline V gene lookup returns CDR1 MNHNS and CDR2 SASEGT. The CDR3 nucleotides are TGTGCCAGCAGTGTAGTGGGACAGGGGATGAACACCGGGGATCTGTTTTTT. It is translated as CASSVVGQGMNTGDLFF.

This chain uses TRBV4-1 with TRBJ2-7, with D perhaps matching TRBD1 or TRBD2 (6 bases each). In germline, CDR1 is MGHRA, CDR2 YSYEKL. There are 16 residues in the CDR3. V dropped 4 bases and J dropped 6 bases, with 22 bases sitting between them. The CDR3 here is CASSRTLAREGGEQYF. In DNA, the CDR3 is TGCGCCAGCAGCCGGACACTAGCAAGAGAGGGGGGCGAGCAGTACTTC.

Concerning this clonotype itself: The junction and the germline gene differ at one end; a read error may be behind it. The V gene is TRBV12-3 or TRBV12-4, the J gene TRBJ2-7; D gene ambiguous. This CDR3 is built from 15 residues. Here the CDR3 reads CAGSTSTRRPYDQYF. Written as DNA, the CDR3 is TGTGCCGGCAGTACCTCGACAAGAAGACCCTACGATCAGTACTTC.

Comments on this clonotype: Being one base from a much bigger clone, this may be a read error. The genes are TRBV6-5 and TRBJ1-3; TRBD1 might be the D (5 bases). The germline CDR1 and CDR2 sequences are MNHEY and SVGAGI. V was trimmed by 7 bases and J by 2 bases, leaving 12 bases between them. This CDR3 is built from 14 residues. The CDR3 loop reads CASKARDPGNTIYF. In DNA, the CDR3 is TGTGCCAGCAAAGCAAGGGACCCTGGAAACACCATATATTTT.

A note on this clonotype: A much larger clone differs from this one at a single base, so this may be a read error. This rearrangement joins TRBV7-8 to TRBJ2-4, with unresolved D. The V gene's germline CDR1 is SGHVS and CDR2 FQNEAQ. The CDR3 covers 15 residues. Trimming cost V 5 bases and J 2 bases, with 13 bases left between them. CDR3 nucleotides: TGTGCCAGCAGCCCCCGAAGGGTTCCCAAAAACATTCAGTACTTC. This codes for CASSPRRVPKNIQYF.

This clonotype was recorded many times. The chain carries TRBV5-6 and TRBJ2-7, with 7 nucleotides matching TRBD2. V dropped 3 bases and J dropped 5; count of bases not matched to a gene: 11. CDR3 length: 15 amino acids. Germline CDR1 reads SGHDT; CDR2 reads YYEEEE. CDR3 loop: CASSYGGGRRNEQYF. CDR3 bases: TGTGCCAGCAGCTATGGGGGAGGGCGCAGAAACGAGCAGTACTTC.

This clonotype was observed a single time. A read error may produce the germline difference seen at one junction end. The chain links TRBV6-2 or TRBV6-3 to TRBJ2-7; 7 nucleotides match TRBD1. The germline V gene encodes CDR1 MNHEY and CDR2 SVGEGT. This CDR3 contains 15 residues. The CDR3 spells CGSSTKAGGSYEQYF. CDR3 in DNA: TGTGGCAGCAGTACTAAGGCAGGGGGATCCTACGAGCAGTATTTC.

With regard to this clonotype: A read error may produce the germline difference seen at one junction end. The gene calls are TRBV13 and TRBJ2-6; possible D gene TRBD2, 5 bases. The length of the CDR3 is 21 residues. Germline V CDR1 and CDR2: PRHDT, FYEKMQ (reference sequence). DNA of the CDR3: TGTGCCAGCAGCTCCCCTGATCAAATTAAGACGCCTAGCTCTCGGGCCAACGTCCTGACTTTC. Protein sequence: CASSSPDQIKTPSSRANVLTF.

V gene TRBV11-2 combines with J gene TRBJ2-7; 7 positions agree with TRBD1. Looked up from germline, CDR1 is SGHAT and CDR2 is FQNNGV. V dropped 6 bases and J dropped 3; count of bases not matched to a gene: 8. The CDR3 runs to 14 residues. CDR3 in DNA: TGTGCCAGCAGAGGGGACAGCATCAGCTACGAGCAGTACTTC. It encodes CASRGDSISYEQYF.

The table lists this clonotype with a count of one. One end of the junction varies from germline; a read error may be responsible. The chain uses TRBV4-1 and TRBJ1-5; a weak D match, TRBD1 (6 bases). This CDR3 is built from 13 residues. Germline CDR1 is MGHRA and CDR2 is YSYEKL. The CDR3 region is CASNQADRRPQHF. CDR3 nucleotides: TGCGCTAGCAACCAAGCGGACAGACGGCCCCAGCATTTT.

Comment on this clonotype: The junction departs from germline at one end; a sequencing error may be responsible. The chain has TRBV6-5 and TRBJ2-7; D is perhaps TRBD2 (5 bases). Germline V CDR1 and CDR2: MNHEY, SVGAGI. The CDR3 has 13 amino acids. In DNA, the CDR3 is TGTGCCAGCAGTAGGACGGGAATCTACGTGCAGTACTTC. It yields the protein CASSRTGIYVQYF.

With respect to this clonotype: The junction and the germline gene differ at one end; a read error may be behind it. The genes are TRBV5-1 and TRBJ2-2; 7 bases fit TRBD1. Germline V gives CDR1 SGHRS, CDR2 YFSETQ. The CDR3 loop spans 14 amino acids. The CDR3 here is CANSLGQLTGELFF. The CDR3 bases are TGCGCCAACAGCTTGGGACAGCTGACCGGGGAGCTGTTTTTT.

This chain uses TRBV5-5 with TRBJ2-1; 8 bases agree with TRBD2. This CDR3 has 18 residues. The junction had 10 bases not matched to a gene; V was cut back by 0 bases and J by 2 bases. Germline values: CDR1 SGHKS, CDR2 YYEKEE (reference sequence). CDR3 sequence: CASSLAGLVGDAYNEQFF. DNA of the CDR3: TGTGCCAGCAGCTTGGCGGGACTAGTGGGAGATGCCTACAATGAGCAGTTCTTC.

Concerning this clonotype: The junction does not match germline at one end; this may be a read error. The V and J genes are TRBV29-1 and TRBJ1-2; possible D gene TRBD1, 5 bases. Per germline, CDR1 SQVTM and CDR2 ANQGSEA. The CDR3 length is 17 residues. CDR3 DNA sequence: TGCAGCGTAATTTCCCAGGGAGCCAATGGAGGTAGCTATGGCTACACTTTC. It translates to CSVISQGANGGSYGYTF.

Remarks on this clonotype: Lacking the conserved final phenylalanine or tryptophan, this CDR3 likely reflects a read error. The DNA is omitted, as the CDR3 cannot be located on it reliably, and the CDR3 follows TCRdb's listing. The J gene is TRBJ1-1, the V gene TRBV11-1. A total of 12 residues make up the CDR3, ends included. From germline, CDR1 is SGHAT and CDR2 FQDESV (reference sequence). CDR3 sequence: CTSSSVGPESFV.

In the case of this clonotype: A much larger clone sits a single nucleotide away, making a read error possible. No conserved phenylalanine or tryptophan is present at the end of the CDR3, so a read error is the likely explanation. The chain couples TRBV12-3 or TRBV12-4 to TRBJ1-1; D gene ambiguous. The CDR3 contains 13 residues. V was trimmed by 6 bases and J by 1 base, leaving 9 bases between them. The CDR3 nucleotides are TGTGCCAGCAGGTATGGACGGAACACTGAAGCTTTCTCT. This sequence encodes CASRYGRNTEAFS.

The chain couples TRBV5-1 to TRBJ2-2; unclear D gene. Trimming took off 4 bases at V and 3 bases at J, with 13 bases between the two ends. The CDR3 extends over 15 amino acids. The germline CDR1 and CDR2 sequences are SGHRS and YFSETQ. CDR3 residues: CASSPGYGDTGELFF. DNA for the CDR3: TGCGCCAGCAGCCCCGGGTATGGGGACACCGGGGAGCTGTTTTTT.

To note about this clonotype: A much larger clone is a single base away; this may be a read error. This chain connects TRBV20-1 to TRBJ2-1; possible D gene TRBD1, 6 bases. This CDR3 region has 13 residues. The germline V gene has CDR1 DFQATT and CDR2 SNEGSKA (reference sequence). CDR3 sequence (DNA): TGCAGTGCGACTCCCAGGGGAACGAATGAGCAGTTATTC. This codes for CSATPRGTNEQLF.